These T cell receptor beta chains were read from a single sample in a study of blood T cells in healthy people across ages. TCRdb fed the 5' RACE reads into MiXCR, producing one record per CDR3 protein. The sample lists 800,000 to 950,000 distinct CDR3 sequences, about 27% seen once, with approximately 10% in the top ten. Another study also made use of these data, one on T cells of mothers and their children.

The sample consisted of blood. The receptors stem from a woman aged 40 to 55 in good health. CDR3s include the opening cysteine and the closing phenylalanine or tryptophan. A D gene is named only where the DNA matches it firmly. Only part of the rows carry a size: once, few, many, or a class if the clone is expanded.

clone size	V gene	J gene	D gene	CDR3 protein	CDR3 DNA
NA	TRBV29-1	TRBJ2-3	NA	CSAQGRGLGTDTQYF	TGCAGCGCTCAGGGGAGGGGTCTAGGAACAGATACGCAGTATTTT
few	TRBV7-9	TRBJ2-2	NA	CASSLLGPNTGELFF	TGTGCCAGCAGCCTCCTCGGTCCGAACACCGGGGAGCTGTTTTTT
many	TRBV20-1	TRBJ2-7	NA	CSASGATMNEQYF	TGCAGTGCTAGCGGGGCAACTATGAACGAGCAGTACTTC
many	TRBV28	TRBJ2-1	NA	CASSFLNGGEQFF	TGTGCCAGCAGTTTCCTTAACGGAGGTGAGCAGTTCTTC
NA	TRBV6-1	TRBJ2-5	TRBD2	CASGRTSGGFVGETQYF	TGTGCCAGCGGCCGGACTAGCGGGGGGTTCGTGGGCGAGACCCAGTACTTC
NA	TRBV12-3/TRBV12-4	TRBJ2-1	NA	CASSQNRWNEQFF	TGTGCCAGCAGCCAAAATCGGTGGAATGAGCAGTTCTTC
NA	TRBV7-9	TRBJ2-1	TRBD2	CASSLNDGATSGGVSNEQFF	TGTGCCAGCAGCTTGAATGACGGGGCGACTAGCGGGGGGGTAAGCAATGAGCAGTTCTTC
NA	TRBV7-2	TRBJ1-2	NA	CASSSKGGYGYTF	TGTGCCAGCAGCTCCAAGGGGGGGTATGGCTACACCTTC
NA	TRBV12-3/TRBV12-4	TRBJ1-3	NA	CASSLRRAGGNTIYF	TGTGCCAGCAGTTTAAGGAGGGCCGGTGGAAACACCATATATTTT
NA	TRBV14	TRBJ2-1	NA	CASSRTTFSGGANNEQFF	TGTGCCAGCAGCCGAACCACCTTTAGTGGGGGGGCCAATAATGAGCAGTTCTTC
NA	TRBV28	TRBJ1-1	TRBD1	CASSTGTGAFF	TGTGCCAGCAGCACCGGGACAGGAGCTTTCTTT
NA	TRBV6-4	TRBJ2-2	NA	CASRDDGNTGELFF	TGTGCCAGCAGGGACGATGGGAACACCGGGGAGCTGTTTTTT
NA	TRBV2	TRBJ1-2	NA	CASSELDTAGYGYTF	TGTGCCAGCAGTGAACTGGACACCGCCGGCTATGGCTACACCTTC
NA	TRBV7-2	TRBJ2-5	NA	CASSLRSKGGQETQYF	TGTGCCAGCAGCTTAAGGAGTAAGGGGGGGCAAGAGACCCAGTACTTC
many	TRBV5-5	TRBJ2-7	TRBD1	CASSETGTYEQYF	TGTGCCAGCAGCGAGACAGGGACCTACGAGCAGTACTTC
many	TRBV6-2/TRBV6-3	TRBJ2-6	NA	CATLDGGANVLTF	TGTGCCACCCTAGACGGGGGGGCCAACGTCCTGACTTTC
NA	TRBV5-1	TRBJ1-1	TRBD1	CASSLRAGGSGNTEAFF	TGCGCCAGCAGCTTGAGGGCAGGGGGCTCGGGGAACACTGAAGCTTTCTTT
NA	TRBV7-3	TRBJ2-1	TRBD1	CASSHMDRGHNEQFF	TGTGCCAGCAGCCACATGGACAGGGGGCACAATGAGCAGTTCTTC
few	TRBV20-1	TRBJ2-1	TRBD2	CSAILQRGWEFF	TGCAGTGCTATTTTGCAGCGGGGGTGGGAGTTCTTC
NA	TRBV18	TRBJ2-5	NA	CASSLLQGFQETQYF	TGTGCCAGCTCTTTACTTCAGGGTTTCCAAGAGACCCAGTACTTC
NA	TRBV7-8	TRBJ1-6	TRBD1	CASSHRTGPLDSPLHF	TGTGCCAGCAGCCACCGGACAGGGCCACTAGATTCACCCCTCCACTTT
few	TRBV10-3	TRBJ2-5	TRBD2	CAISDPPTSGIETQYF	TGTGCCATCAGTGACCCCCCGACTAGCGGAATAGAGACCCAGTACTTC
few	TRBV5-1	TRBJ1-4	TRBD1	CASSPSGNRGLGRRTNEKLFF	TGCGCCAGCAGCCCATCCGGAAACAGGGGGCTCGGAAGGAGAACTAATGAAAAACTGTTTTTT
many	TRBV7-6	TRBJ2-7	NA	CASSPGGLFEQYF	TGTGCCAGCAGCCCTGGGGGGCTGTTCGAGCAGTACTTC
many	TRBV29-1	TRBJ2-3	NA	CSANYEPSPGDLLIELTDTQYF	TGCAGCGCCAACTACGAACCTAGTCCGGGGGATCTACTCATCGAGCTGACAGATACGCAGTATTTT
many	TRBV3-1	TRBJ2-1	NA	CASSQHTYNEQFF	TGTGCCAGCAGCCAGCACACCTACAATGAGCAGTTCTTC
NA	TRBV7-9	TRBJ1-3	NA	CASSFPQGQSSGNTIYF	TGTGCCAGCAGCTTTCCACAGGGCCAAAGCTCTGGAAACACCATATATTTT
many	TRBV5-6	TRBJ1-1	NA	CASSFSGSWDTEAFF	TGTGCCAGCAGCTTCTCTGGTTCTTGGGACACTGAAGCTTTCTTT
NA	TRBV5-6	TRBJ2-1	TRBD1	CASSWTGQGFNEQFF	TGTGCCAGCAGCTGGACGGGACAGGGATTCAATGAGCAGTTCTTC
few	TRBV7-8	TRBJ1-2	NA	CTSSSRPGTLASNYGYTF	TGTACCAGCAGCTCCCGGCCCGGGACACTCGCCTCTAACTATGGCTACACCTTC
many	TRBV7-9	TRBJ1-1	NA	CASSGSQGRTVNTEAFF	TGTGCCAGCAGCGGATCCCAGGGGAGAACGGTGAACACTGAAGCTTTCTTT
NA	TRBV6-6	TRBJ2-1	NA	CASTRGDAGPDEQFF	TGTGCCAGCACACGCGGGGACGCAGGGCCAGATGAGCAGTTCTTC
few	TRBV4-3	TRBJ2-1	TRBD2	CASSPRPGTGGGEDEQFF	TGCGCCAGCAGCCCCCGTCCCGGGACTGGCGGGGGGGAGGATGAGCAGTTCTTC
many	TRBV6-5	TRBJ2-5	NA	CASRERGFQETQYF	TGTGCCAGCAGGGAAAGGGGGTTCCAAGAGACCCAGTACTTC
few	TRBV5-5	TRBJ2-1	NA	CASSFLTSRALNEQFF	TGTGCCAGCAGCTTTCTGACTAGTCGGGCTCTGAATGAGCAGTTCTTC
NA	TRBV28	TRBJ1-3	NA	CASSSSILYGIGNTIYF	TGTGCCAGCAGTTCGTCTATCTTATACGGGATTGGAAACACCATATATTTT
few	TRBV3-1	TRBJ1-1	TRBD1	CASSHRGAFF	TGTGCCAGCAGCCACAGGGGGGCTTTCTTT
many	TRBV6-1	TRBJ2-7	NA	CASSDLNEQYF	TGTGCCAGCAGTGACCTGAACGAGCAGTACTTC
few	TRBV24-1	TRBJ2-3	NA	CATSDRGQSFTDTQYF	TGTGCCACCAGTGACCGCGGACAGTCCTTCACAGATACGCAGTATTTT
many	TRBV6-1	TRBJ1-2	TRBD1	CASSPGQEYYGYTF	TGTGCCAGCAGTCCGGGACAGGAATACTATGGCTACACCTTC
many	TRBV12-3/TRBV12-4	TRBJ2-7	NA	CASNRDSGPYEQYF	TGTGCCAGCAACCGGGACTCCGGGCCCTACGAGCAGTACTTC
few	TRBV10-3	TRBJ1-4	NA	CATREGTNEKLFF	TGTGCCACCAGAGAGGGAACTAATGAAAAACTGTTTTTT
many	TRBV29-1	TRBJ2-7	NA	CSVEEGEQYF	TGCAGCGTTGAAGAGGGCGAGCAGTACTTC
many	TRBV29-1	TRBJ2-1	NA	CSVFSTGNYNEQFF	TGCAGCGTTTTTTCAACGGGCAACTACAATGAGCAGTTCTTC
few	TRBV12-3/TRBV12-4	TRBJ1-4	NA	CASSHGTYNEKLFF	TGTGCCAGCAGCCACGGGACCTATAATGAAAAACTGTTTTTT
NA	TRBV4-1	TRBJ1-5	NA	CASRVDLGQSQHF	TGCGCCAGCCGTGTGGACTTGGGTCAGTCCCAGCATTTT
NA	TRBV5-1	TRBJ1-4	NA	CASSLQGDEKLFF	TGCGCCAGCAGCTTGCAGGGCGATGAAAAACTGTTTTTT
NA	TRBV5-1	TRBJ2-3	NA	CASSPGQPYQDTQYF	TGCGCCAGCAGCCCAGGACAGCCATACCAGGATACGCAGTATTTT
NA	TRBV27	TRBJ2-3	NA	CASSRASGTTDTQYF	TGTGCCAGCAGCCGGGCGTCAGGAACGACAGATACGCAGTATTTT
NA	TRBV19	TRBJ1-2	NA	CASPPGTGSGYTF	TGTGCCAGCCCTCCCGGGACCGGATCTGGCTACACCTTC
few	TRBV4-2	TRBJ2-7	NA	CASSPLGGLYEQYF	TGTGCCAGCAGCCCCTTAGGGGGGCTGTACGAGCAGTACTTC
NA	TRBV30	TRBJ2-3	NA	CAWQGSGDTQYF	TGTGCCTGGCAGGGTTCAGGGGATACGCAGTATTTT
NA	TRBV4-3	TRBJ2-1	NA	CASSQDVTGSYNEQFF	TGCGCCAGCAGCCAAGATGTAACTGGGAGCTACAATGAGCAGTTCTTC